The following is a TCR beta chain sequence with its context. This may arise from a read error, as a much more abundant clone is one base away. The source material, RNA transcripts, was used to amplify TCR beta CDR3 regions. Carried out on the TCR CDR3, a first-round RT-PCR used the HTBI primer set. MiXCR, applied by TCRdb to the multiplex PCR reads, yields one record per CDR3 protein. Among approximately 380,000 distinct CDR3 sequences listed, about 20% were seen once. Between the trimmed V and J ends, which lost 0 bases and 10 bases, there was a span of 10 bases. In germline, CDR1 is SGHKS, CDR2 YYEKEE (reference sequence). This CDR3 is built from 12 residues. This sample is drawn from a study of T cells in Graves' hyperthyroidism and ophthalmopathy.

The genes are TRBV5-5 and TRBJ1-2; D remains ambiguous. Sequencing used blood. This TCR was sampled from a woman younger than 30 with Graves' hyperthyroidism. The CDR3 is CASSLVGDDYTF. CDR3 nucleotide sequence: TGTGCCAGCAGCTTGGTTGGGGATGACTACACCTTC.